This T cell receptor beta chain was obtained from a study of T-cell memory formation after mild COVID-19. Sample barcodes and UMIs were carried by the TCR alpha and TCR beta cDNA libraries that 5'RACE generated with constant-segment primers. MiXCR was run by TCRdb on the 5' RACE reads, yielding one entry per CDR3 protein. The top ten hold roughly 14% of the sample, which has roughly 320,000 distinct CDR3 sequences, approximately 27% seen once. In regard to this clonotype: Its target is not known.

This CDR3 contains 15 residues. J was trimmed by 5 bases and V by 3 bases; bases with no gene match: 5. In germline, CDR1 is SGHRS, CDR2 YFSETQ. General study points: Clonal second-wave expansions that peaked on day 37 had unconfirmed SARS-CoV-2 specificity. Among CD4+ contracting clones, most were CM and EM, and CD8+ ones EMRA.

The V gene is TRBV5-1, the J gene TRBJ2-3; TRBD1 matches at 11 bases. The sample consisted of PBMCs or a T cell subset sorted from them (not recorded which). The source is an adult woman who had mild COVID-19 (a few samples of this study predate the infection). Cell type and time point are not known. CDR3 sequence: CASSSGQGAGDTQYF. The CDR3, as DNA: TGCGCCAGCAGCTCCGGACAGGGGGCAGGAGATACGCAGTATTTT.